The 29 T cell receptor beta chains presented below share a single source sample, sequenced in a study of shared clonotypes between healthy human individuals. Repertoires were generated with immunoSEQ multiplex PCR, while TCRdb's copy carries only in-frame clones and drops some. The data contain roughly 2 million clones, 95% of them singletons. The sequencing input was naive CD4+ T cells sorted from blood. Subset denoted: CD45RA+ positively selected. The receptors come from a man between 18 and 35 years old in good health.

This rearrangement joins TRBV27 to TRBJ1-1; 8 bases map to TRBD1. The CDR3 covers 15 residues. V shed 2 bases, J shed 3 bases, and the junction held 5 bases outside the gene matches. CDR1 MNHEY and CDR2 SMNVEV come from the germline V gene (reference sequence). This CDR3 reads CASSLKPTGDTEAFF. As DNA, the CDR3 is TGTGCCAGCAGTTTAAAACCGACAGGGGACACTGAAGCTTTCTTT.

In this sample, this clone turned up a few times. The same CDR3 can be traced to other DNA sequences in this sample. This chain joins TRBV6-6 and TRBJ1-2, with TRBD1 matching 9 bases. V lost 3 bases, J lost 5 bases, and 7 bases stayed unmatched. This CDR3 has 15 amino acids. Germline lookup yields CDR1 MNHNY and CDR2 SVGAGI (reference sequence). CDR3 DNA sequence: TGTGCCAGCAGTTATCCGGGACAGGGAAATTATGGCTACACCTTC. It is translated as CASSYPGQGNYGYTF.

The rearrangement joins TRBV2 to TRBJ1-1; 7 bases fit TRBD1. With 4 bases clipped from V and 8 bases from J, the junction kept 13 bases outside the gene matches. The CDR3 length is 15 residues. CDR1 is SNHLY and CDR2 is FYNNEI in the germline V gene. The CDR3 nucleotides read TGTGCCAGCAGTGCCTCGCCGACAGGGAATCGAGAAGCTTTCTTT. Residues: CASSASPTGNREAFF.

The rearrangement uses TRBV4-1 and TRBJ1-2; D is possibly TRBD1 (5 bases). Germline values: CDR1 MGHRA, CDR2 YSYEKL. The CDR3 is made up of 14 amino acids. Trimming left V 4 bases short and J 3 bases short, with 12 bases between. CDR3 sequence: CASSLSGADYGYTF. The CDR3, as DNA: TGCGCCAGCAGCCTATCCGGGGCAGACTATGGCTACACCTTC.

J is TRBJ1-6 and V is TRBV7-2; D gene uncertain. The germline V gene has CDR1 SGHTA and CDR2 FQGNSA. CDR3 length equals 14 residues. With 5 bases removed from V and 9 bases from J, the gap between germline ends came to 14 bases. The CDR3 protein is CASSPDQGGSPLHF. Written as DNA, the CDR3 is TGTGCCAGCAGCCCGGATCAAGGCGGTTCACCCCTCCACTTT.

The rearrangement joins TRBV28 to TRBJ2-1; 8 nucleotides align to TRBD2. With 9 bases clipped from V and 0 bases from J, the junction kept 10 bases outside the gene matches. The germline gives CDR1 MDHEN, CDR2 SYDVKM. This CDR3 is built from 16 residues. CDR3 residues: CASREPGGASYNEQFF. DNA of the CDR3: TGTGCCAGTCGGGAACCCGGGGGGGCCTCCTACAATGAGCAGTTCTTC.

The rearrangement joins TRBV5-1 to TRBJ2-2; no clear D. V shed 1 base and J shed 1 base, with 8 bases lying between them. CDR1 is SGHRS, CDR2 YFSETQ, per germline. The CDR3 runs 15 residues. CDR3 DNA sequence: TGCGCCAGCAGCTTGTCCCACCTGAACACCGGGGAGCTGTTTTTT. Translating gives CASSLSHLNTGELFF.

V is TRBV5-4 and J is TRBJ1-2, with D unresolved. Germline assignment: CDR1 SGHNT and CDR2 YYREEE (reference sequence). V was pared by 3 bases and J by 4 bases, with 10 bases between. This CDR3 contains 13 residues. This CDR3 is CASSSGLIYGYTF. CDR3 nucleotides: TGTGCCAGCAGCTCTGGACTGATCTATGGCTACACCTTC.

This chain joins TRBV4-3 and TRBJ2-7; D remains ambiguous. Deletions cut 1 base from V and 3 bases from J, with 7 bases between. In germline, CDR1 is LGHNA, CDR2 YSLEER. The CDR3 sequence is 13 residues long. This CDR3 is CASSQVAFYEQYF. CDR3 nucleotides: TGCGCCAGCAGCCAAGTTGCTTTCTACGAGCAGTACTTC.

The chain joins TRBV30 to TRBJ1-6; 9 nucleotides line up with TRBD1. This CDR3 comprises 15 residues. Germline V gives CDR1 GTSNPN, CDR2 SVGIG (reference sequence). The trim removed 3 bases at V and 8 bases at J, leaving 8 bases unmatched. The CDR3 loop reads CAWRKQGARDSPLHF. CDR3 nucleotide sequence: TGTGCCTGGAGAAAACAGGGGGCGCGGGATTCACCCCTCCACTTT.

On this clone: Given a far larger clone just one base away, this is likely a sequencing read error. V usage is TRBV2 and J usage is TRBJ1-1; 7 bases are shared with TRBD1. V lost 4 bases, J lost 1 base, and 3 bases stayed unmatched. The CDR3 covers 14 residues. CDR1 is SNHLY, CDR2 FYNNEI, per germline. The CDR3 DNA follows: TGTGCCAGCAGTGCTAACAGGGGGAACACTGAAGCTTTCTTT. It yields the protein CASSANRGNTEAFF.

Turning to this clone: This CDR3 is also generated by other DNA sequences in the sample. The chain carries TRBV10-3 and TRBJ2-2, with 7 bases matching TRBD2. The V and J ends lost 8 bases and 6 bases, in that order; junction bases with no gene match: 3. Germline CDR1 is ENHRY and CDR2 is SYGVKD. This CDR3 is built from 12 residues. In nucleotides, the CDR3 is TGTGCCATCCGCGCGGGAGCCGGGGAGCTGTTTTTT. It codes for CAIRAGAGELFF.

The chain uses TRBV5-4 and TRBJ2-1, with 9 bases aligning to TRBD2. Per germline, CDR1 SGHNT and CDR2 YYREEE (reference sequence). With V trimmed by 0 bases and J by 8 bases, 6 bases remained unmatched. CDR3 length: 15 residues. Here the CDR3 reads CASSLGTSGWDEQFF. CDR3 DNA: TGTGCCAGCAGCTTGGGTACTAGCGGGTGGGATGAGCAGTTCTTC. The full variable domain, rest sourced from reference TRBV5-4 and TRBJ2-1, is ETGVTQSPTHLIKTRGQQVTLRCSSQSGHNTVSWYQQALGQGPQFIFQYYREEENGRGNFPPRFSGLQFPNYSSELNVNALELDDSALYLCASSLGTSGWDEQFFGPGTRLTVL.

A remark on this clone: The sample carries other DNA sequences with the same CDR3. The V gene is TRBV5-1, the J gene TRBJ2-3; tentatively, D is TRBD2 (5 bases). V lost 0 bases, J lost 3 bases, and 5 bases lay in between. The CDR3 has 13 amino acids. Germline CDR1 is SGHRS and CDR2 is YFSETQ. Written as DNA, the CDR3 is TGCGCCAGCAGCTTGGCGGGAACAGATACGCAGTATTTT. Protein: CASSLAGTDTQYF.

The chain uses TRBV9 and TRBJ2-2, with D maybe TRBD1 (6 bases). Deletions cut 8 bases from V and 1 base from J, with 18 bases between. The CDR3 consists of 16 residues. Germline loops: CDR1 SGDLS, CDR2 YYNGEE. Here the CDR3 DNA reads TGTGCCAGTTCCCCCGTCGACAGGAGGAACACCGGGGAGCTGTTTTTT. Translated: CASSPVDRRNTGELFF.

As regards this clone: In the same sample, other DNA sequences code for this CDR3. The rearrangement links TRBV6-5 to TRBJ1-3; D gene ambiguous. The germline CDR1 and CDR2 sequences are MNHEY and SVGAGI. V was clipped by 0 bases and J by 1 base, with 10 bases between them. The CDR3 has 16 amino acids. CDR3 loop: CASSYSRQTSGNTIYF. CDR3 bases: TGTGCCAGCAGTTACTCGAGGCAGACATCTGGAAACACCATATATTTT.

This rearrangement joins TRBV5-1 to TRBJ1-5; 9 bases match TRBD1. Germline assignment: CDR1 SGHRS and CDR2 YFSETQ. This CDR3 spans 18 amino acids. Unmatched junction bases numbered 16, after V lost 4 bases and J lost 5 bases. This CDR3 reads CASSPRPDRGILDQPQHF. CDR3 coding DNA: TGCGCCAGCAGCCCTAGACCGGACAGGGGTATTCTCGATCAGCCCCAGCATTTT.

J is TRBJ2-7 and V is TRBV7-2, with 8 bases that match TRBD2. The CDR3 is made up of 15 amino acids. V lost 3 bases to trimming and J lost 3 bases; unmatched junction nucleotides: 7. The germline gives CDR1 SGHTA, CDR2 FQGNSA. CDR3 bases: TGTGCCAGCAGCTTGGCCCACACTAGCGGCTACGAGCAGTACTTC. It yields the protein CASSLAHTSGYEQYF.

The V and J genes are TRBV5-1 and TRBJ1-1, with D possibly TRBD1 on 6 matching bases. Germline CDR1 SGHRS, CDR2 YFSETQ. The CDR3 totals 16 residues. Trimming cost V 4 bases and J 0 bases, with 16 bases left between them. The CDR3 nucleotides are TGCGCCAGCAGCAACGGACAGATTTTCCTGAACACTGAAGCTTTCTTT. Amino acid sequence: CASSNGQIFLNTEAFF.

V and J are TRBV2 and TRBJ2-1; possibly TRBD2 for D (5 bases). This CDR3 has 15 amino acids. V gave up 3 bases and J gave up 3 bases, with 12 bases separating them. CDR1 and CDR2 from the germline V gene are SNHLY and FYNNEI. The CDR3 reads CASSDQGRVYNEQFF. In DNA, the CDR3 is TGTGCCAGCAGTGATCAAGGGAGAGTCTACAATGAGCAGTTCTTC.

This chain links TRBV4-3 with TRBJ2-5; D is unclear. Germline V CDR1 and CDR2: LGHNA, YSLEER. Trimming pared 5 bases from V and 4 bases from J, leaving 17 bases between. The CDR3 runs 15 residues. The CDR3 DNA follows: TGCGCCAGCAGCGATAGGGCGGTAGCCCCAGAGACCCAGTACTTC. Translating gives CASSDRAVAPETQYF.

The DNA of the CDR3 is TGTGCCAGCAGCTCAACTTTTGGGGCGAAGAACACTGAAGCTTTCTTT. Translated, it gives CASSSTFGAKNTEAFF. J is TRBJ1-1 and V is TRBV13; possibly TRBD1 for D (5 bases). This CDR3 region has 16 residues. Germline CDR1 and CDR2: PRHDT and FYEKMQ (reference sequence). V was cut by 4 bases and J by 1 base, with 16 bases left in between.

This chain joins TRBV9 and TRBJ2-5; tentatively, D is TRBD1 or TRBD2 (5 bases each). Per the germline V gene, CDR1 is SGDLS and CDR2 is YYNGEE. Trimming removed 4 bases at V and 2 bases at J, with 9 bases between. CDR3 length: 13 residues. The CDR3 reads CASSRDQQETQYF. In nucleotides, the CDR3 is TGTGCCAGCAGCCGGGACCAGCAAGAGACCCAGTACTTC. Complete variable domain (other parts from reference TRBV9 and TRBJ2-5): DSGVTQTPKHLITATGQRVTLRCSPRSGDLSVYWYQQSLDQGLQFLIQYYNGEERAKGNILERFSAQQFPDLHSELNLSSLELGDSALYFCASSRDQQETQYFGPGTRLLVL.

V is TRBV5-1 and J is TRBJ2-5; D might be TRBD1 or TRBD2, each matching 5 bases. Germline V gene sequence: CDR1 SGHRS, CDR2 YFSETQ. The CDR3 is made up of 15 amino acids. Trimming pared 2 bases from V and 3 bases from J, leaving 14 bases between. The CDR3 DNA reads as TGCGCCAGCAGCTTAGGACCGGGGCCGGAAGAGACCCAGTACTTC. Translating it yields CASSLGPGPEETQYF. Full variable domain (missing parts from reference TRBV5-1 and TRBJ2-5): KAGVTQTPRYLIKTRGQQVTLSCSPISGHRSVSWYQQTPGQGLQFLFEYFSETQRNKGNFPGRFSGRQFSNSRSEMNVSTLELGDSALYLCASSLGPGPEETQYFGPGTRLLVL.

The CDR3 reads CASSPPSDRAGTQYF. CDR3 bases: TGTGCCAGCTCACCACCGAGCGACCGAGCGGGGACGCAGTATTTT. The rearrangement joins TRBV18 to TRBJ2-3; TRBD2 aligns across 7 bases. The CDR3 length is 15 residues. Germline V gene sequence: CDR1 KGHSH, CDR2 LQKENI. With 0 bases clipped from V and 9 bases from J, the junction kept 9 bases outside the gene matches.

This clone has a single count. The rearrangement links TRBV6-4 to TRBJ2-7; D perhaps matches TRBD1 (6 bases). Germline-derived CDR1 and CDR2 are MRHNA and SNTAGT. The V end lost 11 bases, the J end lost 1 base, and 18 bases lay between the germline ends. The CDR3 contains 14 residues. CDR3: CALKLGGRSYEQYF. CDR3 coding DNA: TGTGCCCTAAAGCTAGGGGGTCGGTCCTACGAGCAGTACTTC.

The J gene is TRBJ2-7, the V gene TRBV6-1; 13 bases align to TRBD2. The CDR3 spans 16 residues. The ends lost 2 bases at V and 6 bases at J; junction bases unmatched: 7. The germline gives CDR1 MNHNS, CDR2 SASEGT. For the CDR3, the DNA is TGTGCCAGCAGTGAACGGACTAGCGGGGGAGGAGGCGAGCAGTACTTC. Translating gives CASSERTSGGGGEQYF.

CDR3 loop: CSVDGDRGKYTDTQYF. CDR3 sequence (DNA): TGCAGCGTTGACGGGGACAGGGGAAAATACACAGATACGCAGTATTTT. The chain combines TRBV29-1 with TRBJ2-3; 10 bases match TRBD1. V lost 3 bases to trimming and J lost 2 bases; unmatched junction nucleotides: 8. CDR3 length: 16 amino acids. Germline values: CDR1 SQVTM, CDR2 ANQGSEA.

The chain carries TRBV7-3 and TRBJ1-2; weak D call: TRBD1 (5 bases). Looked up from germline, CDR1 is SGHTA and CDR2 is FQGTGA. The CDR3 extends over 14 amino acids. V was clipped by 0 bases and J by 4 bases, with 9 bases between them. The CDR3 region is CASSLTVTGYGYTF. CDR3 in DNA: TGTGCCAGCAGCTTAACGGTCACAGGCTATGGCTACACCTTC. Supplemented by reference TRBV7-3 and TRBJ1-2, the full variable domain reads GAGVSQTPSNKVTEKGKYVELRCDPISGHTALYWYRQSLGQGPEFLIYFQGTGAADDSGLPNDRFFAVRPEGSVSTLKIQRTERGDSAVYLCASSLTVTGYGYTFGSGTRLTVV.